This T cell receptor beta chain was identified in a study of T cell repertoires in ileal Crohn's disease. Turning to the study itself: About 37% were active smokers at surgery; median disease duration was around 7.9 years. Surgery for a complication: stricturing in 61%, penetrating in about 40%. Findings and caveats of the study: All patients with clonality above 26.8% had endoscopic recurrence.

Worth noting for this clone: The antigen remains unidentified.

Germline lookup yields CDR1 SEHNR and CDR2 FQNEAQ (reference sequence). This CDR3 is 17 amino acids long. V dropped 5 bases and J dropped 0; count of bases not matched to a gene: 7. This table comes from immunoSEQ multiplex PCR, and its TCRdb copy is limited to in-frame clones, with some not included. The profile covers over 9,500 clones, with 76% appearing a single time and roughly 23% taken by the ten largest. The chain joins TRBV7-9 to TRBJ2-6; 7 bases line up with TRBD1. The origin of this receptor is an adult with Crohn's disease. The sample taken for sequencing was ileal tissue. The CDR3 reads CASSPQGQISGANVLTF. Here the CDR3 DNA reads TGTGCCAGCAGCCCTCAGGGACAGATCTCTGGGGCCAACGTCCTGACTTTC.